These 20 T cell receptor beta chains came from one sample sequenced in a study of Graves' ophthalmopathy and Graves' hyperthyroidism. Amplification from RNA transcripts yielded the TCR beta CDR3 regions. HTBI primers primed a first-round RT-PCR, and a second-round multiplex PCR followed. TCRdb reprocessed the multiplex PCR reads with MiXCR, giving one entry per CDR3 protein. The sample lists some 350,000 distinct CDR3 sequences, about a sixth seen once, with 2% to 3% in the top ten. The sample comprised peripheral blood. The receptors shown here come from an adult woman with stable Graves' hyperthyroidism.

There are a few counts of this clonotype. V gene TRBV7-8 combines with J gene TRBJ2-6; D not certain. V lost 5 bases and J 2 bases, leaving 13 bases between the germline ends. Germline V gene lookup returns CDR1 SGHVS and CDR2 FQNEAQ. This CDR3 region has 16 residues. The CDR3 protein is CASSPTRSTGANVLTF. For the CDR3, the DNA is TGTGCCAGCAGCCCAACTCGTAGTACTGGGGCCAACGTCCTGACTTTC.

This clonotype was observed a handful of times. Just one base apart from a much larger clone, this may be a read error. This rearrangement joins TRBV19 to TRBJ2-1; 9 positions agree with TRBD2. Germline CDR1 and CDR2: LNHDA and SQIVND (reference sequence). This CDR3 is 17 amino acids long. In nucleotides, the CDR3 is TGTGCCAGTAGCCCGAGGGGTAGCGGGAGAGCCTACAATGAGAAGTTCTTC. Its protein product is CASSPRGSGRAYNEKFF.

This clonotype showed up many times. V is TRBV11-2 and J is TRBJ2-2, with TRBD2 matching 12 bases. The CDR3 is 15 residues long. Germline V gene sequence: CDR1 SGHAT, CDR2 FQNNGV. V was pared by 5 bases and J by 5 bases, with 3 bases of the junction left unmatched. The CDR3 is CASSQLAGGTGELFF. DNA of the CDR3: TGTGCCAGCAGCCAACTAGCGGGAGGAACCGGGGAGCTGTTTTTT.

This clonotype has at least ten counts. The chain uses TRBV2 and TRBJ2-7; 8 bases align to TRBD2. This CDR3 has 17 residues. Germline V gene data show CDR1 as SNHLY and CDR2 as FYNNEI. V lost 5 bases to trimming and J lost 1 base; unmatched junction nucleotides: 13. The CDR3 DNA reads TGTGCCAGCAGTCTATCCACCGTAGCGGGGTTTTCCTACGAGCAGTACTTC. This encodes CASSLSTVAGFSYEQYF.

About this clonotype: As the CDR3 is not closed by the conserved phenylalanine or tryptophan, this likely results from a read error. The chain carries TRBV28 and TRBJ1-5; 9 nucleotides match TRBD1. CDR3 size: 15 residues. V lost 6 bases, J lost 1 base, and 4 bases stayed unmatched. Germline V gives CDR1 MDHEN, CDR2 SYDVKM. The CDR3 loop is CASSPGQGSNQPQHV. The CDR3 DNA follows: TGTGCCAGCAGCCCTGGACAGGGGAGCAATCAGCCCCAGCATGTT.

Only a few counts were recorded for this clonotype. This may stem from a read error, because a much larger clone lies one nucleotide away. The CDR3 ends on some other residue instead of the conserved phenylalanine or tryptophan, so this is likely a read error. CDR3 nucleotides: TGCAGTGCTAGAGAGGACAGGTCCCTTTTGGAGACCCAGTACCTC. As protein: CSAREDRSLLETQYL. The V and J genes are TRBV20-1 and TRBJ2-5; 7 nucleotides line up with TRBD1. Germline CDR1 DFQATT, CDR2 SNEGSKA (reference sequence). There are 15 residues in the CDR3. Trimming cost V 0 bases and J 5 bases; bases outside gene matches: 9.

This clonotype came up many times. V gene TRBV7-7 combines with J gene TRBJ2-2; perhaps TRBD2 as D (6 bases). In germline, CDR1 is SSHAT, CDR2 FNYEAQ (reference sequence). The CDR3 spans 11 residues. The CDR3 region has the DNA TGTGCTAGCGGAAACACCGGGGAGCTGTTTTTT. As protein: CASGNTGELFF.

The chain recombines TRBV10-3 with TRBJ2-7; D gene ambiguous. Trimming cost V 6 bases and J 0 bases, with 15 bases left between them. CDR1 and CDR2 from the germline V gene are ENHRY and SYGVKD. The CDR3 spans 15 residues. The CDR3 DNA reads TGTGCCATCAGGGGAAGCCCCCACGACTCCTACGAGCAGTACTTC. It specifies CAIRGSPHDSYEQYF.

This clonotype was detected ten times or more. This chain uses TRBV7-6 with TRBJ2-7, with D maybe TRBD1 (7 bases). With 4 bases removed from V and 6 bases from J, the gap between germline ends came to 22 bases. This CDR3 has 16 residues. Per the germline V gene, CDR1 is SGHVS and CDR2 is FNYEAQ. The CDR3 sequence: CASSSAGGTVPVEQYF. The CDR3 DNA follows: TGTGCCAGCAGCTCCGCAGGGGGGACAGTCCCTGTCGAGCAGTACTTC.

There are many counts of this clonotype. The J gene is TRBJ2-5, the V gene TRBV24-1; TRBD1 matches 7 bases. The CDR3 extends over 16 amino acids. The trim removed 1 base at V and 1 base at J, leaving 5 bases unmatched. The germline V gene has CDR1 KGHDR and CDR2 SFDVKD. The CDR3 coding sequence is TGTGCCACCAGTGATTTTGCCAGGGGGTCCCAAGAGACCCAGTACTTC. Translation: CATSDFARGSQETQYF.

The gene calls are TRBV30 and TRBJ2-7, with 11 bases matching TRBD1. Germline V CDR1 and CDR2: GTSNPN, SVGIG (reference sequence). The CDR3 runs to 13 residues. J lost 6 bases, V lost 1 base, and 2 bases had no gene match. The CDR3 DNA reads as TGTGCCTGGAGTGAAGGACAGGGGGCCGAGCAGTACTTC. Its protein is CAWSEGQGAEQYF. Supplemented by reference TRBV30 and TRBJ2-7, the full variable domain reads SQTIHQWPATLVQPVGSPLSLECTVEGTSNPNLYWYRQAAGRGLQLLFYSVGIGQISSEVPQNLSASRPQDRQFILSSKKLLLSDSGFYLCAWSEGQGAEQYFGPGTRLTVT.

This clonotype was found many times. J is TRBJ2-5 and V is TRBV24-1, with TRBD1 identical over 9 bases. V lost 4 bases to trimming and J lost 7 bases; unmatched junction nucleotides: 15. Germline values: CDR1 KGHDR, CDR2 SFDVKD. The CDR3 has 17 amino acids. DNA of the CDR3: TGTGCCACCAGTGACAACGGACAGGGGATCGCCGGAGGGACCCAGTACTTC. Amino acid sequence: CATSDNGQGIAGGTQYF.

This clonotype has at least ten counts. The rearrangement uses TRBV12-3 or TRBV12-4 and TRBJ1-2; 10 bases are shared with TRBD1. The length of the CDR3 is 14 residues. Trimming at V came to 5 bases and at J to 6 bases, leaving 6 bases not matched to a gene. CDR3 in amino acids: CASSRAGTGDGYTF. CDR3 nucleotides: TGTGCCAGCAGTCGTGCCGGGACAGGGGATGGCTACACCTTC.

Details on this clonotype: This sequence may be a read error, since a much larger clone differs from it by one base. This chain joins TRBV13 and TRBJ2-7; TRBD2 matches at 12 bases. This CDR3 comprises 15 residues. Germline CDR1 reads PRHDT; CDR2 reads FYEKMQ (reference sequence). CDR3 DNA sequence: TGTGCCAGCAGCCCCCGGACTAGCGGGGACTACGAGCGGTACTTC. Translated: CASSPRTSGDYERYF.

This chain uses TRBV6-2 or TRBV6-3 with TRBJ2-7, with 11 positions matching TRBD2. V gave up 6 bases and J gave up 5 bases; unmatched junction bases: 18. CDR1 is MNHEY, CDR2 SVGEGT, per germline. The CDR3 is 18 residues long. CDR3 sequence: CASRRTGGWTSGYHEQYF. The CDR3 DNA sequence: TGTGCCAGCAGGAGAACAGGGGGCTGGACTAGCGGGTACCACGAGCAGTACTTC.

V is TRBV20-1 and J is TRBJ2-7; D is undetermined. Deletions cut 1 base from V and 0 bases from J, with 7 bases between. Germline V lookup: CDR1 DFQATT, CDR2 SNEGSKA (reference sequence). This CDR3 has 13 amino acids. The CDR3 protein is CSARGTGSYEQYF. The CDR3 coding sequence is TGCAGTGCTAGAGGTACGGGCTCCTACGAGCAGTACTTC.

At least ten counts were recorded for this clonotype. The genes are TRBV7-3 and TRBJ2-4, with a weak D call TRBD1 (6 bases). There are 13 residues in the CDR3. The V gene lost 5 bases and the J gene lost 8 bases, with 13 bases spanning the gap. Germline CDR1 reads SGHTA; CDR2 reads FQGTGA. The CDR3 is CASSPTGKDIQYF. CDR3 bases: TGTGCCAGCAGCCCCACAGGGAAAGACATTCAGTACTTC. Looking up the rest from reference TRBV7-3 and TRBJ2-4 gives the full variable domain: GAGVSQTPSNKVTEKGKYVELRCDPISGHTALYWYRQSLGQGPEFLIYFQGTGAADDSGLPNDRFFAVRPEGSVSTLKIQRTERGDSAVYLCASSPTGKDIQYFGAGTRLSVL.

This rearrangement joins TRBV6-1 to TRBJ1-6; no firm D call. Deletions cut 5 bases from V and 7 bases from J, with 12 bases between. CDR1 is MNHNS, CDR2 SASEGT, per germline. There are 14 residues in the CDR3. In nucleotides, the CDR3 is TGTGCCAGCAGTCGGGATTTTAGGAATTCACCCCTCCACTTT. This codes for CASSRDFRNSPLHF.

This clonotype was recorded at least ten times. V and J are TRBV12-3 or TRBV12-4 and TRBJ1-1; TRBD1 agrees at 7 bases. The CDR3 extends over 11 amino acids. V lost 5 bases to trimming and J lost 11 bases; unmatched junction nucleotides: 5. The DNA for the CDR3 is TGTGCCAGCAGTGACAGGGCCGGGGCTTTCTTT. This sequence encodes CASSDRAGAFF.

In the case of this clonotype: A read error is possible here, since a much larger clone lies one base away. The rearrangement links TRBV7-2 to TRBJ1-2; D gene ambiguous. The CDR3 loop spans 14 amino acids. Germline assignment: CDR1 SGHTA and CDR2 FQGNSA. CDR3: CASSLLRTVYGFTF. The CDR3 DNA is TGTGCCAGCAGCTTACTGAGGACGGTCTATGGCTTCACCTTC.